This T cell receptor beta chain emerged from a study of blood T cell repertoires in COVID-19. About the study: Sources were T cells, B-cell-depleted T cells, or PBMCs; the material itself was cDNA or gDNA.

As originally analysed: The assay estimated nucleated cells by amplifying reference gene primers. Only in-frame clones appear in the TCRdb table, and some are missing; sequencing was by immunoSEQ multiplex PCR. V, J and clone size are those of that table, while D and trimming were read from the DNA. The repertoire holds 120,000 or so clones, with 85% as singletons. The CDR3 sequence is 16 residues long. V lost 7 bases, J lost 0 bases, and 17 bases lay in between. The germline gives CDR1 MDHEN, CDR2 SYDVKM. The chain is built from TRBV28 and TRBJ2-3; possibly TRBD2 for D (6 bases). Sequencing input: peripheral blood. This TCR was recovered from a woman aged 80 or over with acute or convalescent COVID-19. CDR3 residues: CASIPRRGSSTDTQYF. CDR3 sequence (DNA): TGTGCCAGCATACCCAGGCGGGGTTCTAGCACAGATACGCAGTATTTT.